This T cell receptor beta chain was recorded in a study of shared clonotypes between healthy human individuals. Study as a whole: Each donor contributed plates that comprised three CD4 naive, three CD4 memory, two CD8 naive and one CD8 memory. Study results and limitations: Though the depth was large, rarefaction showed that sorted-subset sequencing was incomplete.

Trimming took off 1 base at V and 1 base at J, with 9 bases between the two ends. The CDR3 totals 15 residues. Germline CDR1 reads MDHEN; CDR2 reads SYDVKM. A word on this clone: The antigen is not known.

Profiled with immunoSEQ multiplex PCR; TCRdb holds only in-frame clones, not every one. Of roughly 1.4 million clones in the sample, 98% were seen once. Every donor, a Caucasian adult, lived in Nashville, Tennessee. Negatively enriched CD4+ T cells were divided by CD45RA into naive and memory. The chain employs TRBV28 and TRBJ2-3; D may be TRBD1 (5 bases). What was sequenced was naive CD4+ T cells sorted from blood. Indicated subset: CD45RA+ positively selected. The source is a man younger than 45 in good health. CDR3 coding DNA: TGTGCCAGCAGTTTATACGCGACAGGCACAGATACGCAGTATTTT. This translates into CASSLYATGTDTQYF.